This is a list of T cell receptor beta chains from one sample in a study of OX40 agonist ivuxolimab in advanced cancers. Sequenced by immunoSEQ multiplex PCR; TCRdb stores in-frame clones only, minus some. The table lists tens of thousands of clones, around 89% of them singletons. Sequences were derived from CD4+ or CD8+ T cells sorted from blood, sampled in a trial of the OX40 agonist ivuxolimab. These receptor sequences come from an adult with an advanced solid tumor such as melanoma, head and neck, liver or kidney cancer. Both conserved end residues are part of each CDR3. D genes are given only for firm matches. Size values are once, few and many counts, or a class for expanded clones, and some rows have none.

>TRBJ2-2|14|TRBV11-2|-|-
CASSFGSNTGELFF
TGTGCCAGCAGCTTTGGGAGTAACACCGGGGAGCTGTTTTTT
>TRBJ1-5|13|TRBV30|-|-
CAWGVRRRIAQHF
TGTGCCTGGGGGGTCCGGCGGAGGATAGCCCAGCATTTT
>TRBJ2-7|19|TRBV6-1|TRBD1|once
CASSEALYVGTGSGYEQYF
TGTGCCAGCAGTGAAGCGTTGTATGTGGGGACAGGGTCCGGATACGAGCAGTACTTC
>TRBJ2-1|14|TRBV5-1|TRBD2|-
CASSLETSGNEQFF
TGCGCCAGCAGCTTGGAGACTAGCGGGAATGAGCAGTTCTTC
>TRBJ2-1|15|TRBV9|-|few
CASSVSGSSYNEQFF
TGTGCCAGCAGCGTAAGCGGTAGCTCCTACAATGAGCAGTTCTTC
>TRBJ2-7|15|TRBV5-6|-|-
CASSLARGFSYEQYF
TGTGCCAGCAGCTTGGCCAGGGGATTTTCCTACGAGCAGTACTTC
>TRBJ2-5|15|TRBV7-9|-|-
CASSLVGVVQETQYF
TGTGCCAGCAGCTTAGTGGGCGTAGTACAAGAGACCCAGTACTTC
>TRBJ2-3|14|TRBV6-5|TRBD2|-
CASTGTSGRITQYF
TGTGCCAGCACCGGGACTAGCGGGAGAATAACGCAGTATTTT
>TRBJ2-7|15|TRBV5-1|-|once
CASSGDTLSGHEQYF
TGCGCCAGCAGCGGAGACACACTGTCGGGCCACGAGCAGTACTTC
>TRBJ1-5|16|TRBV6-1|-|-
CASSEAPGMGNQPQHF
TGTGCCAGCAGTGAAGCTCCAGGGATGGGCAATCAGCCCCAGCATTTT
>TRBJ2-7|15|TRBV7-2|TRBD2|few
CASSLRTSGSYEQYF
TGTGCCAGCAGCTTGAGAACTAGCGGCTCCTACGAGCAGTACTTC
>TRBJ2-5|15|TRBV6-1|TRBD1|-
CASSEARGQGATQYF
TGTGCCAGCAGTGAAGCGAGGGGACAGGGGGCGACCCAGTACTTC
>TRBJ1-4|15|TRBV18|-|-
CASSLAETRNEKLFF
TGTGCCAGCTCACTAGCGGAAACGAGGAATGAAAAACTGTTTTTT
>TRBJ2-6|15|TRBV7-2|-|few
CASSPGGSGANVLTF
TGTGCCAGCAGCCCCGGTGGGTCCGGGGCCAACGTCCTGACTTTC
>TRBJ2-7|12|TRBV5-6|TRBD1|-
CASSSAGQGTDF
TGTGCCAGCAGCTCGGCAGGACAGGGCACCGACTTC
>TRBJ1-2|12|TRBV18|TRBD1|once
CASSPDRAGYTF
TGTGCCAGCTCACCCGACAGGGCTGGCTACACCTTC
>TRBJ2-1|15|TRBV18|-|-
CASSPRDGSYNEQFF
TGTGCCAGCTCACCCCGGGACGGGTCCTACAATGAGCAGTTCTTC
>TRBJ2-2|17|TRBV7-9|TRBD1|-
CASSKQGNSLNTGELFF
TGTGCCAGCAGCAAACAGGGGAATAGCCTAAACACCGGGGAGCTGTTTTTT
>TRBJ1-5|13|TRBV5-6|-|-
CASSSRSTQPQHF
TGTGCCAGCAGCAGCCGTAGTACGCAGCCCCAGCATTTT
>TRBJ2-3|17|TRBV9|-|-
CASSNPKIGTPTDTQYF
TGTGCCAGCAGCAACCCGAAAATCGGGACGCCCACAGATACGCAGTATTTT
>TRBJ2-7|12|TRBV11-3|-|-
CASSFGGPEQYF
TGTGCCAGCAGCTTCGGAGGTCCCGAGCAGTACTTC
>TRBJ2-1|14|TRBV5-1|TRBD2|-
CASRKGLAGGEQFF
TGCGCCAGCAGGAAGGGACTAGCGGGTGGTGAGCAGTTCTTC
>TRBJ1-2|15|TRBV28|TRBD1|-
CASSLEGQGFRGYTF
TGTGCCAGCAGTTTAGAGGGACAGGGATTCCGAGGCTACACCTTC
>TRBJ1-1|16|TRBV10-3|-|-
CAISPGSTGRQTEAFF
TGTGCCATCAGTCCCGGTAGCACGGGGCGGCAGACTGAAGCTTTCTTT
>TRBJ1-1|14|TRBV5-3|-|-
CARSLADENTEAFF
TGTGCCAGAAGCTTGGCCGATGAGAACACTGAAGCTTTCTTT
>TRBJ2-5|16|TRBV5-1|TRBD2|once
CASSLGRGTRGETQYF
TGCGCCAGCAGCTTGGGACGGGGGACTAGAGGAGAGACCCAGTACTTC
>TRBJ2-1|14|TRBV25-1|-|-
CASSDWGGPNEQFF
TGTGCCAGCAGTGATTGGGGGGGGCCAAATGAGCAGTTCTTC
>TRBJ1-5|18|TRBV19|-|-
CASSLGIWTLGSNQPQHF
TGTGCCAGCTCTTTGGGGATATGGACCCTGGGGAGCAATCAGCCCCAGCATTTT
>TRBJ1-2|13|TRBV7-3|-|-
CASSAFRETGYTF
TGTGCCAGCAGCGCCTTTCGAGAGACGGGCTACACCTTC
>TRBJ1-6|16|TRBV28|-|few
CASSGPRSGYNSPLHF
TGTGCCAGCAGTGGACCCCGGAGCGGATATAATTCACCCCTCCACTTT
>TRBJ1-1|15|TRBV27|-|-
CASSSQGAGNTEAFF
TGTGCCAGCAGTTCACAGGGAGCCGGGAACACTGAAGCTTTCTTT
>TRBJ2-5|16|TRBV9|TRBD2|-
CASSVESGRAPETQYF
TGTGCCAGCAGCGTAGAAAGCGGGAGGGCCCCGGAGACCCAGTACTTC
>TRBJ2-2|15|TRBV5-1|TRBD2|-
CASSLELPSAGRVFF
TGCGCCAGCAGCTTGGAACTCCCTTCGGCGGGGAGGGTGTTTTTT
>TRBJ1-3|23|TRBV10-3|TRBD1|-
CAISEPKKPGQGFGSSSGNTIYF
TGTGCCATCAGTGAACCAAAGAAACCGGGACAGGGGTTTGGGTCGAGCTCTGGAAACACCATATATTTT
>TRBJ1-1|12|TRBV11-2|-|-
CASSPTGIEAFF
TGTGCCAGCAGCCCTACAGGGATTGAAGCTTTCTTT
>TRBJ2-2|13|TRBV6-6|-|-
CASSYIGAGELFF
TGTGCCAGCAGTTACATAGGCGCCGGGGAGCTGTTTTTT
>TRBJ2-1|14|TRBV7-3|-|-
CASSLQGLDNEQFF
TGTGCCAGCAGCTTACAGGGTTTGGACAATGAGCAGTTCTTC
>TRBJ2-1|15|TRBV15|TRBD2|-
CATSKSGRGRNEQFF
TGTGCCACCAGCAAGAGCGGGAGAGGTCGCAATGAGCAGTTCTTC
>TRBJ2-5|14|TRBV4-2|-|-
CASSQDIDRKTQYF
TGTGCCAGCAGCCAAGATATTGACAGAAAGACCCAGTACTTC
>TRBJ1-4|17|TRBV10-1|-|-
CASNLRGGHGTNEKLFF
TGCGCCAGCAACCTAAGGGGGGGTCACGGGACTAATGAAAAACTGTTTTTT
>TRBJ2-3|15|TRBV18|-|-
CASSPSSGPGDTQYF
TGTGCCAGCTCACCATCCTCAGGGCCGGGAGATACGCAGTATTTT
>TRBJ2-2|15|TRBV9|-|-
CASSVGGSNTGELFF
TGTGCCAGCAGCGTGGGAGGAAGCAACACCGGGGAGCTGTTTTTT
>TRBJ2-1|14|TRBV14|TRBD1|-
CASSRDRGLIEQFF
TGTGCCAGCAGCCGGGACAGGGGGCTAATTGAGCAGTTCTTC
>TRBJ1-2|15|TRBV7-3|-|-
CASSLKTGSTYGYTF
TGTGCCAGCAGCTTAAAGACAGGCTCTACGTATGGCTACACCTTC
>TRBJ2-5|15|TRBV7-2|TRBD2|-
CASSWTSGLGETQYF
TGTGCCAGCAGCTGGACTAGCGGACTTGGGGAGACCCAGTACTTC
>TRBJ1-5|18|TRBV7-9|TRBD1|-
CASSQGAWTARGNQPQHF
TGTGCCAGCAGCCAGGGGGCTTGGACAGCTAGGGGCAATCAGCCCCAGCATTTT
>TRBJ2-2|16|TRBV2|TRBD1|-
CASSTDRGPNTGELFF
TGTGCCAGCAGTACAGACAGGGGGCCGAACACCGGGGAGCTGTTTTTT
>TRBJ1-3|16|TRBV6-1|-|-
CAISGGGRLSGNTIYF
TGTGCCATCAGTGGAGGGGGGCGACTCTCTGGAAACACCATATATTTT
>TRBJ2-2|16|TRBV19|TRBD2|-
CASSLRLAGDTGELFF
TGTGCCAGTAGCCTCAGACTAGCGGGAGACACCGGGGAGCTGTTTTTT